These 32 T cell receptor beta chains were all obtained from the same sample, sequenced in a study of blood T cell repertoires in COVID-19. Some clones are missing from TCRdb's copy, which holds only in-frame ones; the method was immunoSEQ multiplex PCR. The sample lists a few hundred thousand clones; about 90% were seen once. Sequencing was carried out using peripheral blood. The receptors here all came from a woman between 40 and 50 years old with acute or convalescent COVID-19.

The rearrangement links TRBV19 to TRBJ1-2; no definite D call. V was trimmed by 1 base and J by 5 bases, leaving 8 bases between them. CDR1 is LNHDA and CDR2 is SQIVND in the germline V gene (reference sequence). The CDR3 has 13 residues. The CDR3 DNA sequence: TGTGCCAGTAGTATAGCCCGAGGATATGGCTACACCTTC. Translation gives CASSIARGYGYTF.

The CDR3 is CASSTGTGHYGYTF. CDR3 in DNA: TGCGCCAGCAGCACCGGGACTGGGCACTATGGCTACACCTTC. The chain couples TRBV5-1 to TRBJ1-2, with D perhaps matching TRBD1 (5 bases). Germline V gene sequence: CDR1 SGHRS, CDR2 YFSETQ. This CDR3 contains 14 residues. Trimming stripped 4 bases from V and 3 bases from J, with 13 bases between.

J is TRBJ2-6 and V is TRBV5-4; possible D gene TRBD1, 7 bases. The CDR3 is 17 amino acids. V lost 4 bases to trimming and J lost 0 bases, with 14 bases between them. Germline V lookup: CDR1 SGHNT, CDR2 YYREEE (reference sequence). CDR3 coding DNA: TGTGCCAGCAGCGCGGGGACAGCGTTCTCTGGGGCCAACGTCCTGACTTTC. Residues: CASSAGTAFSGANVLTF.

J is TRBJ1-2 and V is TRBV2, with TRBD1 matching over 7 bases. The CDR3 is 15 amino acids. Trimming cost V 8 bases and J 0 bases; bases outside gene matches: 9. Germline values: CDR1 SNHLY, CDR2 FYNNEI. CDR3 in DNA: TGTGCCAGCTCCCGGGACAGCCTAGCTAACTATGGCTACACCTTC. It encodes CASSRDSLANYGYTF. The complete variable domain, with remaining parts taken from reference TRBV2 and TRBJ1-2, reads EPEVTQTPSHQVTQMGQEVILRCVPISNHLYFYWYRQILGQKVEFLVSFYNNEISEKSEIFDDQFSVERPDGSNFTLKIRSTKLEDSAMYFCASSRDSLANYGYTFGSGTRLTVV.

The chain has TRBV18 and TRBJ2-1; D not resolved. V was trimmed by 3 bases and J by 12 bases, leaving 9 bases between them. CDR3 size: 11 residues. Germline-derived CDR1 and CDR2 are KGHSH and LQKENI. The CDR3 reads CASSPESVQFF. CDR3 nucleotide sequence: TGTGCCAGCTCACCGGAGTCAGTGCAGTTCTTC.

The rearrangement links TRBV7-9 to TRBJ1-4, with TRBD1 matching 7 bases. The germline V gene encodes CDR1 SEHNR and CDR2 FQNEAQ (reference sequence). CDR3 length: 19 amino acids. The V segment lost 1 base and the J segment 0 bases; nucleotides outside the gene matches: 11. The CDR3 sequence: CASSLGQGSFPSTNEKLFF. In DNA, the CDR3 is TGTGCCAGCAGCTTAGGACAGGGTTCCTTCCCTTCAACTAATGAAAAACTGTTTTTT.

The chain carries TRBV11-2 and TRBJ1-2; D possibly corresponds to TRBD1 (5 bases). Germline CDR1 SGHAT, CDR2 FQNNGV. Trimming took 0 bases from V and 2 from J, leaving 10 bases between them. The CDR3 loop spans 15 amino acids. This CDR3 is CASSLEGGFNYGYTF. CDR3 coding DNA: TGTGCCAGCAGCTTAGAGGGGGGGTTCAACTATGGCTACACCTTC.

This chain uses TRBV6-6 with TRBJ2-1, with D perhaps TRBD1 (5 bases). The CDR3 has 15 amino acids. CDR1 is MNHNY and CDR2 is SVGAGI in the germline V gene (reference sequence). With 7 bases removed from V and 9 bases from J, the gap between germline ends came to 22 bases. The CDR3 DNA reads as TGTGCCAGCACCAACCCCTCCAGGGTATCGGCTGAGCAGTTCTTC. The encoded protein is CASTNPSRVSAEQFF.

The CDR3 here is CASSELAGGPGELFF. The CDR3 DNA reads TGTGCCAGCAGTGAACTAGCGGGGGGGCCCGGGGAGCTGTTTTTT. The rearrangement links TRBV6-1 to TRBJ2-2; 12 bases agree with TRBD2. Germline CDR1 and CDR2: MNHNS and SASEGT. This CDR3 comprises 15 residues. V shed 2 bases and J 6 bases; nucleotides not matched to a gene: 1.

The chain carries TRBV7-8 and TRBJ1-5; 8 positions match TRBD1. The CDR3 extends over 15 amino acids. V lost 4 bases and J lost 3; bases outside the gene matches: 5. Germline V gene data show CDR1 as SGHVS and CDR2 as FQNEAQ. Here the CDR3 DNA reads TGTGCCAGCAGCTCAACGACAGGGGCCAATCAGCCCCAGCATTTT. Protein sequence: CASSSTTGANQPQHF.

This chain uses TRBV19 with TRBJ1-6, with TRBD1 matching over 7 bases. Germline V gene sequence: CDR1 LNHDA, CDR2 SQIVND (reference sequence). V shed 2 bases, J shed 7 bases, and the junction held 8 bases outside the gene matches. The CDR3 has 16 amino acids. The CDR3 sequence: CASSIIGGQRNSPLHF. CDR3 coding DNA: TGTGCCAGTAGTATAATCGGGGGACAGAGGAATTCACCCCTCCACTTT.

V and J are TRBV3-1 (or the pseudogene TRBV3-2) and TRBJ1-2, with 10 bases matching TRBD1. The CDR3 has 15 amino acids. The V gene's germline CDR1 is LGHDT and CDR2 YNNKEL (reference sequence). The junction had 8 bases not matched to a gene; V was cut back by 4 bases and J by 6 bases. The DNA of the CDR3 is TGTGCCAGCAGCCCGCTTGACAGGGGGCTAAATGGCTACACCTTC. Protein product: CASSPLDRGLNGYTF.

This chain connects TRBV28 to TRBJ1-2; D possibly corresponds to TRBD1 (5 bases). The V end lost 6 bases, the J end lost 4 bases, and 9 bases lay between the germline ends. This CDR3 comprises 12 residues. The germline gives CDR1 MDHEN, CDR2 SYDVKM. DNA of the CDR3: TGTGCCAGCAGCAGACAGTCCTATGGCTACACCTTC. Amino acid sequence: CASSRQSYGYTF.

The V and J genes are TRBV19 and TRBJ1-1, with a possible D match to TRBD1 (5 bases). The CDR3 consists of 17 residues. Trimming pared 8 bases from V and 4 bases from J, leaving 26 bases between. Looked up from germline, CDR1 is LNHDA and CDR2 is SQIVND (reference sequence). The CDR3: CASLPQDIQIGSTEAFF. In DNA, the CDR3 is TGTGCCAGTTTACCTCAGGACATCCAGATCGGGAGCACTGAAGCTTTCTTT. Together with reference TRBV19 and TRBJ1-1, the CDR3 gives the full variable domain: DGGITQSPKYLFRKEGQNVTLSCEQNLNHDAMYWYRQDPGQGLRLIYYSQIVNDFQKGDIAEGYSVSREKKESFPLTVTSAQKNPTAFYLCASLPQDIQIGSTEAFFGQGTRLTVV.

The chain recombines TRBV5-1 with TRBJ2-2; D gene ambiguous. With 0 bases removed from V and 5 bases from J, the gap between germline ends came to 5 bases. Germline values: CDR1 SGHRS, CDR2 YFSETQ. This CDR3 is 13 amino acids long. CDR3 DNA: TGCGCCAGCAGCTTGGGCAGGACCGGGGAGCTGTTTTTT. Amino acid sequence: CASSLGRTGELFF.

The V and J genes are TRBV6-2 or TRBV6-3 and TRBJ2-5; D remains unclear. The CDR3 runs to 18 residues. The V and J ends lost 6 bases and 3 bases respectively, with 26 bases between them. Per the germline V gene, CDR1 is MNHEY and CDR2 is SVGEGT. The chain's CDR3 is CASSSPLTPRQGEETQYF. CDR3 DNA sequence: TGTGCCAGCAGCTCTCCCCTGACCCCACGGCAAGGAGAAGAGACCCAGTACTTC.

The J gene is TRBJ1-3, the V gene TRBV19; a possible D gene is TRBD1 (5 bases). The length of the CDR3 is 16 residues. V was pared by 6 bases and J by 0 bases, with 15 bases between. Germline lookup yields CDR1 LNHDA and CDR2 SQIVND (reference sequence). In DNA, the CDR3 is TGTGCCAGTAGCGACACTCAGGGTTACTCTGGAAACACCATATATTTT. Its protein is CASSDTQGYSGNTIYF.

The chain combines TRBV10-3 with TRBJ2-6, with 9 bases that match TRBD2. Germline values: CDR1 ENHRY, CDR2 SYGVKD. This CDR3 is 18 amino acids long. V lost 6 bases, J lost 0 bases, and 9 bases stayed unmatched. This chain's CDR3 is CAIRASAGGNSGANVLTF. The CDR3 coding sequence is TGTGCCATCAGGGCCTCAGCGGGGGGAAACTCTGGGGCCAACGTCCTGACTTTC.

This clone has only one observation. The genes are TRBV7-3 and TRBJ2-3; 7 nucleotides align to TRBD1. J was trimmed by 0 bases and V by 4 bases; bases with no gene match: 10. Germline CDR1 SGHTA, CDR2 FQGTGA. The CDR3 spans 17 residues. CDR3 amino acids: CASSSPIGQASTDTQYF. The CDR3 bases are TGTGCCAGCAGCTCCCCGATTGGACAGGCTAGCACAGATACGCAGTATTTT. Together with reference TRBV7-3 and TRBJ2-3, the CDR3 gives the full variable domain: GAGVSQTPSNKVTEKGKYVELRCDPISGHTALYWYRQSLGQGPEFLIYFQGTGAADDSGLPNDRFFAVRPEGSVSTLKIQRTERGDSAVYLCASSSPIGQASTDTQYFGPGTRLTVL.

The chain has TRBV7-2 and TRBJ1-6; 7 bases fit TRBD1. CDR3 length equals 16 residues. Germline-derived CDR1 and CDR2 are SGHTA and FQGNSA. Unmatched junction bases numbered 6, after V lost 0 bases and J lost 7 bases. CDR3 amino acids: CASSLATGRFNSPLHF. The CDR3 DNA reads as TGTGCCAGCAGCTTAGCGACAGGGAGGTTCAATTCACCCCTCCACTTT. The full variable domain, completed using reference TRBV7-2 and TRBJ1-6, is GAGVSQSPSNKVTEKGKDVELRCDPISGHTALYWYRQSLGQGLEFLIYFQGNSAPDKSGLPSDRFSAERTGGSVSTLTIQRTQQEDSAVYLCASSLATGRFNSPLHFGNGTRLTVT.

The CDR3 DNA is TGCAGCGTGCTCCGGGTTGGCGGGGGGGTCGATGAGCAGTTCTTC. Residues: CSVLRVGGGVDEQFF. The chain combines TRBV29-1 with TRBJ2-1; 9 bases match TRBD2. Germline values: CDR1 SQVTM, CDR2 ANQGSEA. The V gene end was trimmed by 6 bases and the J gene end by 8 bases; junction bases not matched to a gene: 14. This CDR3 is built from 15 residues.

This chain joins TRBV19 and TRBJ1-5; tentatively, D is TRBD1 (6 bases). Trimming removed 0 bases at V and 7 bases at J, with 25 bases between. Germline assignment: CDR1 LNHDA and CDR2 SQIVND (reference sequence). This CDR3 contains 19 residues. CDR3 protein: CASSIDLWTGTLKGQPQHF. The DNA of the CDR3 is TGTGCCAGTAGTATAGATCTTTGGACCGGGACACTGAAAGGGCAGCCCCAGCATTTT.

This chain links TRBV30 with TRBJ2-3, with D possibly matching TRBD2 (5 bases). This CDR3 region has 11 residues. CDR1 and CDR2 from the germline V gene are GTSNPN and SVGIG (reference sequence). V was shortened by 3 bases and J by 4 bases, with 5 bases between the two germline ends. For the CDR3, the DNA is TGTGCCTGGAGCGGGGCAGATACGCAGTATTTT. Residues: CAWSGADTQYF. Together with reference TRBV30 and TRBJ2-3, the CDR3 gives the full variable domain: SQTIHQWPATLVQPVGSPLSLECTVEGTSNPNLYWYRQAAGRGLQLLFYSVGIGQISSEVPQNLSASRPQDRQFILSSKKLLLSDSGFYLCAWSGADTQYFGPGTRLTVL.

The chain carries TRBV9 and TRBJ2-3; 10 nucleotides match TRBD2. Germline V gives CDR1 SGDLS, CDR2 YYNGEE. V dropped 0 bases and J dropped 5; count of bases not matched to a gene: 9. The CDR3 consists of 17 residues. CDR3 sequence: CASSVVRLAGDVDTQYF. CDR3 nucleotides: TGTGCCAGCAGCGTAGTGAGACTAGCGGGCGACGTAGATACGCAGTATTTT.

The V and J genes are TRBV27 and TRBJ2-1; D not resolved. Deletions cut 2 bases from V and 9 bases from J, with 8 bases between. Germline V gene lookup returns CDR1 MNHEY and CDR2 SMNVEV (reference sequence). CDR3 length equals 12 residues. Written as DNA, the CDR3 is TGTGCCAGCAGTTTACCCCGAGGTGAGCAGTTCTTC. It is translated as CASSLPRGEQFF.

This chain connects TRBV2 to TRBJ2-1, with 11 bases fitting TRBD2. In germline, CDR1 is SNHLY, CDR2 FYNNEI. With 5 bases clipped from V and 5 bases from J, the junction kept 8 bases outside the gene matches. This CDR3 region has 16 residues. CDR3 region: CASSISRGLADNEQFF. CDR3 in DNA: TGTGCCAGCAGTATCTCGAGGGGACTAGCGGACAATGAGCAGTTCTTC.

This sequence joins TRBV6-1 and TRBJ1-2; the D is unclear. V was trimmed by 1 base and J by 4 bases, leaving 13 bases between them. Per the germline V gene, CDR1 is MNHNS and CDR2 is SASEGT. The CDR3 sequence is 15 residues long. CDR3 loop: CASSEGMGGSYGYTF. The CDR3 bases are TGTGCCAGCAGTGAAGGAATGGGAGGTTCCTATGGCTACACCTTC.

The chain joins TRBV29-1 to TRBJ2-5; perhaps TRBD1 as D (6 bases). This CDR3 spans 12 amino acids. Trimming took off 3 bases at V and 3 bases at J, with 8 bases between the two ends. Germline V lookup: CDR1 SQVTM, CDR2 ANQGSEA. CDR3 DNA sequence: TGCAGCGTTGATTCAGGGGAAGAGACCCAGTACTTC. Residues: CSVDSGEETQYF.

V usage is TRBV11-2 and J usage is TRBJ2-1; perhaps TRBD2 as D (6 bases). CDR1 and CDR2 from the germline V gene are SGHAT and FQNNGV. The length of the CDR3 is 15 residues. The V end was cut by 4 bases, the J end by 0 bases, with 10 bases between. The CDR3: CASSSRGSSYNEQFF. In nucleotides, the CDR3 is TGTGCCAGCAGCTCCCGGGGGAGCTCCTACAATGAGCAGTTCTTC.

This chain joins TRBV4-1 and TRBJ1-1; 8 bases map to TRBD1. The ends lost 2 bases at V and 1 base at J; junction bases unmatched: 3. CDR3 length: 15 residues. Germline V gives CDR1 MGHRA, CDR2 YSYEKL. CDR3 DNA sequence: TGCGCCAGCAGCCAATCCAGGGGGCCGAACACTGAAGCTTTCTTT. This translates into CASSQSRGPNTEAFF.

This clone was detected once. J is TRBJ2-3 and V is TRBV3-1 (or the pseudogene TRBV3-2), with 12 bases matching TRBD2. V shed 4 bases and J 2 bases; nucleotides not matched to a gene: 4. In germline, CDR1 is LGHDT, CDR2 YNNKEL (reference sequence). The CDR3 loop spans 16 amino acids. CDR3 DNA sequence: TGTGCCAGCAGCCCTTGGACTAGCGGGGACACAGATACGCAGTATTTT. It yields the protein CASSPWTSGDTDTQYF.

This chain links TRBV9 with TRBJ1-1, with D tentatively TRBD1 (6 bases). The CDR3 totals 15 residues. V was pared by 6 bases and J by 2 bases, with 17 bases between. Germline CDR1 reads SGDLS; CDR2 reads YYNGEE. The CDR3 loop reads CASNPRGGGNTEAFF. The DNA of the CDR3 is TGTGCCAGCAACCCAAGGGGGGGAGGAAACACTGAAGCTTTCTTT.